Reported below is one T cell receptor beta chain. Its antigen remains unknown. These data originate in a study of T-cell memory formation after mild COVID-19. Study observations and caveats: Clones that contracted from day 15 to 85 were balanced CD4/CD8, while later expanders leaned CD4+. Researchers found some responding clones in pre-infection memory, a sign that cross-reactive memory joined.

The germline V gene has CDR1 SGHRS and CDR2 YFSETQ. This CDR3 is built from 15 residues. The V and J ends lost 1 base and 6 bases, in that order; junction bases with no gene match: 10. The authors produced TCR alpha and TCR beta cDNA libraries with sample barcodes and UMIs by 5'RACE using constant-segment primers. A single record per CDR3 protein comes from TCRdb applying MiXCR to the 5' RACE reads. The data hold some 270,000 distinct CDR3 sequences, with just over 15% observed a single time. The TCR comes from an adult woman who had mild COVID-19 (a few samples of this study predate the infection). Cell type and time point are not known. The sample was PBMCs or a T cell subset sorted from them (not recorded which). The V gene is TRBV5-1, the J gene TRBJ2-7, with 7 bases lining up with TRBD1. The CDR3 DNA reads TGCGCCAGCAGCTTGTTCCCACAGGGGACCTCCGAGCAGTACTTC. Amino acid sequence: CASSLFPQGTSEQYF. Variable domain in full (rest from reference TRBV5-1 and TRBJ2-7): KAGVTQTPRYLIKTRGQQVTLSCSPISGHRSVSWYQQTPGQGLQFLFEYFSETQRNKGNFPGRFSGRQFSNSRSEMNVSTLELGDSALYLCASSLFPQGTSEQYFGPGTRLTVT.